This entry is about one T cell receptor (beta chain). The antigen remains undetermined. Primers included in the PCR were 60 Vbeta and 13 Jbeta primers. Measured with immunoSEQ multiplex PCR; TCRdb has only the in-frame clones, and not every one. The table records some 150,000 clones, roughly four fifths of them present only once. This sample is drawn from a study of cytomegalovirus exposure and HLA in healthy donors. With V trimmed by 4 bases and J by 2 bases, 11 bases remained unmatched. Germline CDR1 is LNHDA and CDR2 is SQIVND (reference sequence). The CDR3 loop spans 17 amino acids. Broader study findings: In vitro assays verified that a few CMV-associated chains recognized CMV antigens specifically. In a later analysis, compared with equally common non-associated chains, HLA-associated beta chains were more expanded. A later analysis found that most CMV-associated TCR beta chains appeared HLA-restricted. Common viral pathogens seemed to be connected with several of the most significant clusters, according to a later analysis.

The V call is TRBV19, the J call TRBJ1-1; 9 bases fit TRBD1. Specimen: PBMCs. The clonotype originates from a man aged 18 to 29 in good health and CMV-seropositive. CDR3 sequence: CASSNVPGQGPNTEAFF. The CDR3 DNA follows: TGTGCCAGTAGTAACGTCCCGGGACAGGGACCCAACACTGAAGCTTTCTTT.